This entry describes one TCR beta chain. The antigen is undetermined. The record originates from a study of cytomegalovirus exposure and HLA in healthy donors. Study-level points and caveats: The majority of CMV-associated TCR beta chains were reported as apparently HLA-restricted in a later analysis.

With 60 Vbeta and 13 Jbeta primers, the PCR was carried out. Authors' analysis steps: In a later analysis, the count reached some 88 million unique TCR beta chains, with 10 million to 11 million shared. Some clones are missing from TCRdb's copy, which holds only in-frame ones; the method was immunoSEQ multiplex PCR. V and J calls and clone size are given by that table; D and trimming were obtained from the DNA. The sample lists about 210,000 clones; roughly 83% were seen once. The V gene end was trimmed by 2 bases and the J gene end by 5 bases; junction bases not matched to a gene: 5. The germline gives CDR1 KGHSH, CDR2 LQKENI. The CDR3 extends over 15 amino acids.

Sequencing was carried out using PBMCs. V is TRBV18 and J is TRBJ2-1; the match to TRBD2 covers 8 bases. The sequence was collected from a male donor in good health and CMV-seropositive. The DNA for the CDR3 is TGTGCCAGCTCACCAAACCAAGCGGGGGACAATGAGCAGTTCTTC. Amino acids: CASSPNQAGDNEQFF.